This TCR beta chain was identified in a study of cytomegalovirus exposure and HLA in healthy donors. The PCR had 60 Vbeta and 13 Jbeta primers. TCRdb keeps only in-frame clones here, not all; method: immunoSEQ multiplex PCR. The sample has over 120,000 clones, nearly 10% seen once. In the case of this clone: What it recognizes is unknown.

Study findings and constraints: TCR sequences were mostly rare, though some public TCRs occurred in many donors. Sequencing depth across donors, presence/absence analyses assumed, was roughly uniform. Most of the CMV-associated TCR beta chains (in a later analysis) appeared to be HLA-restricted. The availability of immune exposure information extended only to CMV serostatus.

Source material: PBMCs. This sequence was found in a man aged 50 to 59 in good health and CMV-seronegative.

The CDR3 DNA follows: TGTGCCAGCAGCTTGATAGCGGAAAGCACAGATACGCAGTATTTT. Translated, it gives CASSLIAESTDTQYF. The J gene is TRBJ2-3, the V gene TRBV7-6, with D perhaps matching TRBD2 (6 bases). The CDR3 sequence is 15 residues long. V was shortened by 3 bases and J by 0 bases, with 10 bases between the two germline ends. Germline lookup yields CDR1 SGHVS and CDR2 FNYEAQ. The complete variable domain, with remaining parts taken from reference TRBV7-6 and TRBJ2-3, reads GAGVSQSPRYKVTKRGQDVALRCDPISGHVSLYWYRQALGQGPEFLTYFNYEAQQDKSGLPNDRFSAERPEGSISTLTIQRTEQRDSAMYRCASSLIAESTDTQYFGPGTRLTVL.